Following are 5 T cell receptor beta chains from one sample sequenced in a study of a mutant IDH1 vaccine in newly diagnosed glioma. Only in-frame clones appear in the TCRdb table, and some are missing; sequencing was by immunoSEQ multiplex PCR. The sample records about 54,000 clones, 80% to 90% being singletons. Sample time point: baseline, week 1 (first vaccination visit). Treatment given: pre-vaccination baseline after standard-of-care therapy. The material was PBMCs, obtained from a glioma patient treated with radiotherapy, temozolomide or both. All receptors derive from a young man with glioma.

The rearrangement uses TRBV5-1 and TRBJ2-7; D gene unclear. There are 14 residues in the CDR3. Germline V lookup: CDR1 SGHRS, CDR2 YFSETQ. V was cut by 1 base and J by 2 bases, with 10 bases left in between. CDR3 bases: TGCGCCAGCAGCTTGTCGGTCGGACCCTACGAGCAGTACTTC. Translation: CASSLSVGPYEQYF.

The V and J genes are TRBV25-1 and TRBJ1-1, with D perhaps TRBD1 (5 bases). The CDR3 runs to 12 residues. V was cut by 10 bases and J by 0 bases, with 9 bases left in between. Germline values: CDR1 MGHDK, CDR2 SYGVNS. The chain's CDR3 is CATRDLNTEAFF. DNA of the CDR3: TGTGCCACGAGGGACCTGAACACTGAAGCTTTCTTT.

The chain joins TRBV29-1 to TRBJ1-2; unclear D gene. This CDR3 has 13 residues. Trimming pared 0 bases from V and 4 bases from J, leaving 9 bases between. Germline values: CDR1 SQVTM, CDR2 ANQGSEA. CDR3 bases: TGCAGCGTTGAAGATCGCGCGGTCTATGGCTACACCTTC. This gives the protein CSVEDRAVYGYTF.

The chain joins TRBV27 to TRBJ2-6, with D possibly TRBD1 on 6 matching bases. Germline CDR1 and CDR2: MNHEY and SMNVEV (reference sequence). Trimming left V 2 bases short and J 2 bases short, with 10 bases between. This CDR3 comprises 16 residues. The CDR3 DNA sequence: TGTGCCAGCAGTTTACTCAGGGGACCTGGGGCCAACGTCCTGACTTTC. The encoded protein is CASSLLRGPGANVLTF.

The chain employs TRBV2 and TRBJ1-1, with D unresolved. The V end was cut by 0 bases, the J end by 10 bases, with 9 bases between. Germline V gene data show CDR1 as SNHLY and CDR2 as FYNNEI. The CDR3 has 12 residues. For the CDR3, the DNA is TGTGCCAGCAGTGAAGCAGGTGGTGTAGCTTTCTTT. This translates into CASSEAGGVAFF.